These T cell receptor beta chains were read from a single sample in a study of immune evolution from preneoplasia to lung adenocarcinoma. Clones were sequenced by immunoSEQ multiplex PCR, and TCRdb holds only the in-frame ones, with some missing. The sample yields around 41,000 clones, over 75% seen once. Sequencing was performed on FFPE invasive lung adenocarcinoma tissue. Receptors were obtained from a person between 55 and 70 years old with lung adenocarcinoma. The CDR3 runs from the conserved cysteine through the conserved F or W. D genes are given only for firm matches. Where a row states a size, it is once, few, many or the class of an expanded clone; other rows omit it.

D gene | J gene | V gene | clone size | CDR3 protein | CDR3 DNA
TRBD1 | TRBJ1-1 | TRBV27 | - | CASGSRGRGNTEAFF | TGTGCCAGCGGCAGCAGGGGGCGGGGGAACACTGAAGCTTTCTTT
- | TRBJ1-2 | TRBV5-4 | - | CASSKDGPNGGYTF | TGTGCCAGCAGCAAGGACGGCCCAAACGGGGGCTACACCTTC
- | TRBJ2-3 | TRBV18 | - | CASSLTAGSPADTQYF | TGTGCCAGCTCACTCACGGCGGGTAGCCCCGCAGATACGCAGTATTTT
TRBD2 | TRBJ2-2 | TRBV19 | - | CASSSGAGGGAGELFF | TGTGCCAGTAGTTCCGGAGCGGGAGGAGGGGCCGGGGAGCTGTTTTTT
TRBD1 | TRBJ1-2 | TRBV5-1 | few | CASSLETGGRGYTF | TGCGCCAGCAGCTTGGAAACAGGGGGACGCGGCTACACCTTC
- | TRBJ2-3 | TRBV7-2 | - | CASSLVRAGLDTQYF | TGTGCCAGCAGCTTGGTCAGGGCCGGATTAGATACGCAGTATTTT
- | TRBJ1-1 | TRBV7-9 | - | CASSLRGTEAFF | TGTGCCAGCAGCTTAAGGGGCACTGAAGCTTTCTTT
TRBD2 | TRBJ2-5 | TRBV29-1 | - | CSVGLAAGGWETQYF | TGCAGCGTTGGATTGGCCGCGGGGGGCTGGGAGACCCAGTACTTC
- | TRBJ2-4 | TRBV4-1 | once | CASSQDVGWMQGRAKNIQYF | TGCGCCAGCAGCCAAGATGTGGGGTGGATGCAGGGGCGAGCCAAAAACATTCAGTACTTC
- | TRBJ1-4 | TRBV5-1 | - | CASNSGVATNEKLFF | TGCGCCAGCAACTCGGGAGTAGCAACTAATGAAAAACTGTTTTTT
- | TRBJ2-7 | TRBV6-1 | - | CASSGGVHEQYF | TGTGCCAGCAGTGGAGGGGTCCACGAGCAGTACTTC
TRBD2 | TRBJ2-1 | TRBV6-5 | - | CASSYAGGLNEQFF | TGTGCCAGCAGTTATGCGGGAGGTTTAAATGAGCAGTTCTTC
- | TRBJ2-7 | TRBV7-9 | medium-sized | CASSLDLGSPYEQYF | TGTGCCAGCAGCTTAGATTTGGGTTCCCCCTACGAGCAGTACTTC
- | TRBJ2-7 | TRBV28 | - | CASRLYRSSSYEQYF | TGTGCCAGCAGATTATACAGGTCGAGCTCCTACGAGCAGTACTTC